The 17 T cell receptor beta chains below were found in one sample sequenced in a study of blood T cell repertoires in COVID-19. Repertoires were generated with immunoSEQ multiplex PCR, while TCRdb's copy carries only in-frame clones and drops some. The profile covers about 260,000 clones, with 75% to 90% appearing a single time and about 1.6% taken by the ten largest. The specimen was peripheral blood. These receptors all stem from a woman between 35 and 50 years old who had recovered from COVID-19.

The CDR3 sequence is CASSYAAGSYNEQFF. In DNA, the CDR3 is TGTGCCAGCAGTTACGCGGCGGGTTCCTACAATGAGCAGTTCTTC. This chain links TRBV6-5 with TRBJ2-1; a weak D match, TRBD2 (5 bases). Between the trimmed V and J ends, which lost 2 bases and 1 base, there was a span of 9 bases. Germline loops: CDR1 MNHEY, CDR2 SVGAGI. CDR3 length: 15 residues.

In this sample, this clone turned up once. The chain combines TRBV30 with TRBJ1-5; D gene unclear. Trimming took off 1 base at V and 3 bases at J, with 13 bases between the two ends. Germline CDR1 is GTSNPN and CDR2 is SVGIG (reference sequence). The CDR3 has 15 amino acids. CDR3 in amino acids: CAWSAGFFNNQPQHF. The DNA of the CDR3 is TGTGCCTGGAGTGCGGGGTTCTTTAACAATCAGCCCCAGCATTTT.

The gene calls are TRBV5-1 and TRBJ1-6, with 10 bases lining up with TRBD1. V trimming: 3 bases; J trimming: 7 bases; junction bases outside the gene matches: 4. CDR3 size: 15 residues. Germline values: CDR1 SGHRS, CDR2 YFSETQ. This CDR3 reads CASSSEGQGNSPLHF. CDR3 nucleotide sequence: TGCGCCAGCAGCTCGGAGGGACAGGGGAATTCACCCCTCCACTTT.

This chain links TRBV7-2 with TRBJ1-3; 9 bases match TRBD1. This CDR3 is built from 16 residues. V lost 5 bases to trimming and J lost 7 bases; unmatched junction nucleotides: 12. Germline CDR1 SGHTA, CDR2 FQGNSA. This CDR3 is CASSPRGGTGYNTIYF. The CDR3 DNA follows: TGTGCCAGCAGCCCCCGAGGAGGGACAGGGTACAACACCATATATTTT. Based on the CDR3 plus reference TRBV7-2 and TRBJ1-3, the full variable domain is GAGVSQSPSNKVTEKGKDVELRCDPISGHTALYWYRQSLGQGLEFLIYFQGNSAPDKSGLPSDRFSAERTGGSVSTLTIQRTQQEDSAVYLCASSPRGGTGYNTIYFGEGSWLTVV.

This chain connects TRBV4-3 to TRBJ2-6, with D possibly TRBD1 on 6 matching bases. Germline V CDR1 and CDR2: LGHNA, YSLEER. V lost 0 bases to trimming and J lost 2 bases, with 17 bases between them. The CDR3 totals 19 residues. This CDR3 reads CASSQDIGGRRAGANVLTF. The CDR3 coding sequence is TGCGCCAGCAGCCAAGACATAGGGGGTAGACGGGCTGGGGCCAACGTCCTGACTTTC.

The rearrangement links TRBV19 to TRBJ1-5; the D gene is possibly TRBD1 (6 bases). V lost 4 bases and J 6 bases, leaving 7 bases between the germline ends. The CDR3 contains 12 residues. CDR1 and CDR2 (germline): LNHDA, SQIVND (reference sequence). This CDR3 is CASSKTGQPQHF. The CDR3 DNA is TGTGCCAGTAGTAAGACAGGTCAGCCCCAGCATTTT. The full variable domain, rest sourced from reference TRBV19 and TRBJ1-5, is DGGITQSPKYLFRKEGQNVTLSCEQNLNHDAMYWYRQDPGQGLRLIYYSQIVNDFQKGDIAEGYSVSREKKESFPLTVTSAQKNPTAFYLCASSKTGQPQHFGDGTRLSIL.

This chain uses TRBV6-1 with TRBJ2-7; D unresolved. The CDR3 consists of 13 residues. From germline, CDR1 is MNHNS and CDR2 SASEGT. The ends were cut back, 1 base at V and 4 bases at J, with 8 bases in the middle. CDR3 coding DNA: TGTGCCAGCAGTGAAGAACGGTGGTACGAGCAGTACTTC. It codes for CASSEERWYEQYF.

The J gene is TRBJ2-5, the V gene TRBV5-4, with 8 nucleotides matching TRBD2. The junction had 9 bases not matched to a gene; V was cut back by 3 bases and J by 5 bases. The CDR3 spans 15 residues. Germline loops: CDR1 SGHNT, CDR2 YYREEE (reference sequence). The DNA of the CDR3 is TGTGCCAGCAGCTACTTAGCGGGGAGTAGGGAGACCCAGTACTTC. Its protein is CASSYLAGSRETQYF.

The CDR3 region is CASSRFSGTGTPNTEAFF. CDR3 sequence (DNA): TGTGCCAGCTCACGATTTAGCGGGACAGGGACTCCCAACACTGAAGCTTTCTTT. This chain uses TRBV18 with TRBJ1-1; 9 bases match TRBD1. The CDR3 totals 18 residues. The germline CDR1 and CDR2 sequences are KGHSH and LQKENI. Trimming took 4 bases from V and 2 from J; bases not matched to a gene: 14.

V usage is TRBV2 and J usage is TRBJ1-1; no reliable D call. The germline V gene encodes CDR1 SNHLY and CDR2 FYNNEI. This CDR3 comprises 15 residues. Trimming took off 7 bases at V and 5 bases at J, with 20 bases between the two ends. Here the CDR3 reads CASTPEAGTGTEAFF. CDR3 coding DNA: TGTGCCAGCACCCCCGAGGCAGGAACGGGAACTGAAGCTTTCTTT.

The J gene is TRBJ2-3, the V gene TRBV21-1; TRBD2 was called by the table and not checked on the DNA. TRBV21-1 corresponds to a pseudogene. The CDR3 runs 13 residues. The CDR3 region is CASSKGEADTQYF. The CDR3 coding sequence is TGTGCCAGCAGCAAAGGGGAGGCGGATACGCAGTATTTT.

V usage is TRBV30 and J usage is TRBJ1-2; D gene ambiguous. This CDR3 is 9 amino acids long. V was pared by 7 bases and J by 2 bases, with 2 bases between. The germline V gene encodes CDR1 GTSNPN and CDR2 SVGIG (reference sequence). The CDR3 loop is CASNYGYTF. The CDR3 coding sequence is TGTGCCTCAAACTATGGCTACACCTTC.

The chain is built from TRBV3-1 (or the pseudogene TRBV3-2) and TRBJ2-1; a possible D gene is TRBD2 (6 bases). V gave up 8 bases and J gave up 8 bases, with 19 bases separating them. The CDR3 spans 14 residues. The germline gives CDR1 LGHDT, CDR2 YNNKEL (reference sequence). The CDR3 sequence: CASARGPTGDEQFF. As DNA, the CDR3 is TGTGCCAGCGCGCGGGGACCTACGGGGGATGAGCAGTTCTTC.

The chain joins TRBV7-8 to TRBJ2-3; the D gene is possibly TRBD1 (6 bases). The germline V gene encodes CDR1 SGHVS and CDR2 FQNEAQ. Trimming removed 2 bases at V and 2 bases at J, with 11 bases between. This CDR3 spans 15 amino acids. In DNA, the CDR3 is TGTGCCAGCAGCTTAAGGACAGTCCTCACAGATACGCAGTATTTT. Translating gives CASSLRTVLTDTQYF.

The V and J genes are TRBV4-1 and TRBJ1-1; 7 nucleotides agree with TRBD1. CDR3 length: 16 amino acids. Germline lookup yields CDR1 MGHRA and CDR2 YSYEKL. Trimming at V came to 0 bases and at J to 2 bases, leaving 6 bases not matched to a gene. The CDR3 DNA reads as TGCGCCAGCAGCCAAGACGGTGGAGGGGGCAACACTGAAGCTTTCTTT. Translation: CASSQDGGGGNTEAFF.

This chain connects TRBV11-2 to TRBJ2-3, with D possibly TRBD2 on 6 matching bases. Germline CDR1 is SGHAT and CDR2 is FQNNGV. The CDR3 consists of 16 residues. Trimming removed 1 base at V and 1 base at J, with 12 bases between. The CDR3 region is CASSLGLRGGTDTQYF. DNA for the CDR3: TGTGCCAGCAGCTTAGGTCTGCGGGGCGGCACAGATACGCAGTATTTT. Complete variable domain (other parts from reference TRBV11-2 and TRBJ2-3): EAGVAQSPRYKIIEKRQSVAFWCNPISGHATLYWYQQILGQGPKLLIQFQNNGVVDDSQLPKDRFSAERLKGVDSTLKIQPAKLEDSAVYLCASSLGLRGGTDTQYFGPGTRLTVL.

The V call is TRBV4-3, the J call TRBJ2-7; a possible D gene is TRBD2 (5 bases). V shed 1 base and J shed 3 bases, with 10 bases lying between them. CDR1 LGHNA and CDR2 YSLEER come from the germline V gene. The CDR3 consists of 14 residues. CDR3: CASSQVTGSYEQYF. The CDR3, as DNA: TGCGCCAGCAGCCAAGTTACGGGAAGCTACGAGCAGTACTTC.